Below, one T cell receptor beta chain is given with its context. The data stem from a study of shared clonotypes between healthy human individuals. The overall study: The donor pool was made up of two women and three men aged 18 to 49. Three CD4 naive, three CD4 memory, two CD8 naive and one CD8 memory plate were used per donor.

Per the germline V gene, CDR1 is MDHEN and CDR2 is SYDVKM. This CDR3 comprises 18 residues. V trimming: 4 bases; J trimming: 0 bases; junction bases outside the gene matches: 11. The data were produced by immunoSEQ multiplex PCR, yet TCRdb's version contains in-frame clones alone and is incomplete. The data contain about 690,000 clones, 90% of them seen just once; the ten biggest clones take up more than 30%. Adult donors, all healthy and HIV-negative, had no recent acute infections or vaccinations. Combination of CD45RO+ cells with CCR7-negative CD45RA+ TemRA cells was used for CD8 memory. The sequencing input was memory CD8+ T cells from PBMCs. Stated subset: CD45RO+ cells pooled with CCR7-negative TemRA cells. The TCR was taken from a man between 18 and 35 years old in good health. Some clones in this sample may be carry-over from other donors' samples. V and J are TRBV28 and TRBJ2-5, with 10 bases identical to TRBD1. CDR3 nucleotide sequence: TGTGCCAGCAGTTCCTTGACAGGGGGCCTGCTGTACCAAGAGACCCAGTACTTC. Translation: CASSSLTGGLLYQETQYF.